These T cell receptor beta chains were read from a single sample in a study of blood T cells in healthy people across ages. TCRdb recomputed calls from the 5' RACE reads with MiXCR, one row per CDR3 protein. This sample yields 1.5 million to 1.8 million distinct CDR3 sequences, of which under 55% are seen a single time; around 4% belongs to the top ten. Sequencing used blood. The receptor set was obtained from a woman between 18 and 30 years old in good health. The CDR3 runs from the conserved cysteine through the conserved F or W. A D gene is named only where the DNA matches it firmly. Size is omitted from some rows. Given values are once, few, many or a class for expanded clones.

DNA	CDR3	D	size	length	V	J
TGTGCCAGCACCTTAGGACAGGGGGCACGTGAGCAGTTCTTC	CASTLGQGAREQFF	TRBD1	-	14	TRBV6-2/TRBV6-3	TRBJ2-1
TGTGCCAGCGCCACAGGATTCACTAGCACAGATACGCAGTATTTT	CASATGFTSTDTQYF	-	few	15	TRBV2	TRBJ2-3
TGTGCCTGGAGTGTGCGCGGGAGGCTCACAGATACGCAGTATTTT	CAWSVRGRLTDTQYF	TRBD2	-	15	TRBV30	TRBJ2-3
TGCAGTGCACGACCAGGGGGTTCACCCCTCCACTTT	CSARPGGSPLHF	TRBD1	-	12	TRBV20-1	TRBJ1-6
TGTGCCAGCAGTTACCCCACAGGGTATAGCAATCAGCCCCAGCATTTT	CASSYPTGYSNQPQHF	-	few	16	TRBV6-2/TRBV6-3	TRBJ1-5
TGTGCCAGCAGCTCCGGGACAGGAATTCTTGAGCAGTTCTTC	CASSSGTGILEQFF	TRBD1	-	14	TRBV7-8	TRBJ2-1
TGTGCCGGCTCACCACTTCTAGCGGGAGGGCCAAGTGAGCAGTTCTTC	CAGSPLLAGGPSEQFF	TRBD2	-	16	TRBV18	TRBJ2-1
TGCGCCAGCAGCCCCCCAATCGGGACGACGGCTTTCTTT	CASSPPIGTTAFF	-	few	13	TRBV4-1	TRBJ1-1
TGCGCCAGCAGCTTAGGACAGGGGAGGGAGACCCAGTACTTC	CASSLGQGRETQYF	TRBD1	many	14	TRBV5-1	TRBJ2-5
TGCGCCAGCAGCCAAGCTCTTGGTCCGGCTCTAGCGGGCGGGTACAATGAGCAGTTCTTC	CASSQALGPALAGGYNEQFF	TRBD2	-	20	TRBV4-3	TRBJ2-1
TGTGCCAGCACCAAAGGACTCCAACGTTACAATGAGCAGTTCTTC	CASTKGLQRYNEQFF	-	few	15	TRBV27	TRBJ2-1
TGTGCCAGCAGGACTACAGGGGTGGATGAAAAACTGTTTTTT	CASRTTGVDEKLFF	TRBD1	once	14	TRBV12-3/TRBV12-4	TRBJ1-4
TGTGCCAGCAGCTTGGAACGGGCATCCTACGAGCAGTACTTC	CASSLERASYEQYF	-	many	14	TRBV11-2	TRBJ2-7
TGTGCCAGCAGCTTAGCGAGCTGGGCAGGCACTACGACTTACGCTGAGCAGTACTTC	CASSLASWAGTTTYAEQYF	-	-	19	TRBV7-9	TRBJ2-5
TGCGCCAGCAGCTTTAGATCGAACAGGGTAGAGACCCAGTACTTC	CASSFRSNRVETQYF	-	few	15	TRBV5-1	TRBJ2-5
TGTGCCAGCAGCACCTTCGGATCATCCGATATAGAAGAGACCCAGTACTTC	CASSTFGSSDIEETQYF	-	few	17	TRBV27	TRBJ2-5
TGCGCCAGCAGCCAACGCGGGGGGAACACCGGGGAGCTGTTTTTT	CASSQRGGNTGELFF	TRBD2	-	15	TRBV4-1	TRBJ2-2
TGTGCCAGCAGTATCCGGCGGGAGGTCTCCTACGAGCAGTACTTC	CASSIRREVSYEQYF	TRBD2	many	15	TRBV12-3/TRBV12-4	TRBJ2-7
TGTGCCAGCAGCCAAAGAGCCGGGACAGGGGCGGCAAGTGAGCAGTTCTTC	CASSQRAGTGAASEQFF	TRBD1	-	17	TRBV7-3	TRBJ2-1
TGTGCCAGCAGCCAAGACGGTCCCGGTACTAACTATGGCTACACCTTC	CASSQDGPGTNYGYTF	-	few	16	TRBV3-1	TRBJ1-2
TGCAGTGCTAGAGATCGGGTAGCAGGGGAGTTGGGCAATCAGCCCCAGCATTTT	CSARDRVAGELGNQPQHF	-	-	18	TRBV20-1	TRBJ1-5
TGCAGTGCTAGTGACGATAGCACAGATACGCAGTATTTT	CSASDDSTDTQYF	-	-	13	TRBV20-1	TRBJ2-3
TGTGCCAGCAGTTTGGACCGGACAGGGAGGAACGAGCAGTACTTC	CASSLDRTGRNEQYF	TRBD1	-	15	TRBV27	TRBJ2-7
TGTGCCAGCAGTTACCGTATGGGACAGGACCACGAGCAGTACTTC	CASSYRMGQDHEQYF	TRBD1	-	15	TRBV6-2/TRBV6-3	TRBJ2-7
TGCGCCAGCAGCCAGATTACCCAGACTGGGGAGCAGTACTTC	CASSQITQTGEQYF	-	-	14	TRBV4-3	TRBJ2-7
TGTGCCAGCTCACCGGGACAGGGCCGGGGCAATCAGCCCCAGCATTTT	CASSPGQGRGNQPQHF	TRBD1	once	16	TRBV18	TRBJ1-5
TGTGCCACCAGCAGAGCGCAGGGCCCCGGGGAGCTGTTTTTT	CATSRAQGPGELFF	-	-	14	TRBV15	TRBJ2-2
TGTGCCAGCAGCTCATATACCGGACTAGCGGGAGACGAGCAGTTCTTC	CASSSYTGLAGDEQFF	TRBD2	-	16	TRBV7-6	TRBJ2-1
TGTGCCAGCAGCGTTCTGACTAGCGGGGGAGAGCAGTACTTC	CASSVLTSGGEQYF	TRBD2	-	14	TRBV7-6	TRBJ2-7
TGCAGTGCTAGAGCTGGGGGGGCCCACGAGCAGTACTTC	CSARAGGAHEQYF	-	few	13	TRBV20-1	TRBJ2-7
TGTGCCAGCAGCTCCGGGACTAGCGGAGAAAATGAGCAGTTCTTC	CASSSGTSGENEQFF	TRBD2	once	15	TRBV7-9	TRBJ2-1